Listed here is a single TCR beta chain. What it binds is not known. The entry originates in a study of T cell repertoires in cytomegalovirus infection. Study-wide points: CMV-specific TCR beta clonotypes restricted by HLA-C were the ones dominating the ex vivo response.

TCRdb reprocessed the reads with MiXCR, giving one entry per CDR3 protein. The sample contains about 310,000 distinct CDR3 sequences, 8% to 10% of which appear only once. This receptor was identified in a human donor in good health (CMV status not recorded). Some clones in this sample may be carry-over from other donors' samples. The sequenced sample consisted of PBMCs.

The CDR3 bases are TGCAGCGCCTGGACAGAAAACACCGGGGAGCTGTTTTTT. This sequence encodes CSAWTENTGELFF. This rearrangement joins TRBV29-1 to TRBJ2-2; a possible D gene is TRBD1 (6 bases). The CDR3 runs 13 residues. V dropped 7 bases and J dropped 2 bases, with 11 bases sitting between them. Per the germline V gene, CDR1 is SQVTM and CDR2 is ANQGSEA.